These 19 T cell receptor beta chains share one sample of origin, sequenced in a study of cytomegalovirus exposure and HLA in healthy donors. TCRdb's copy holds only in-frame clones and misses some; the assay was immunoSEQ multiplex PCR. Of about 150,000 clones listed, about 86% are singletons. Specimen: PBMCs. Receptor source: a human donor in good health.

The V call is TRBV6-6, the J call TRBJ1-4, with D perhaps TRBD1 (5 bases). Deletions cut 7 bases from V and 6 bases from J, with 15 bases between. Germline CDR1 is MNHNY and CDR2 is SVGAGI (reference sequence). The length of the CDR3 is 14 residues. Here the CDR3 DNA reads TGTGCCAGCACCATATTGGGGGGGTATGAAAAACTGTTTTTT. This encodes CASTILGGYEKLFF.

The V and J genes are TRBV5-1 and TRBJ2-2, with TRBD2 matching 9 bases. Germline lookup yields CDR1 SGHRS and CDR2 YFSETQ. Trimming took 7 bases from V and 1 from J; bases not matched to a gene: 11. The CDR3 has 17 amino acids. CDR3 coding DNA: TGCGCCAGCGGTAACCTTAGCGGGAGAAAGAACACCGGGGAGCTGTTTTTT. This codes for CASGNLSGRKNTGELFF.

This chain connects TRBV7-9 to TRBJ1-1; TRBD1 agrees at 7 bases. Looked up from germline, CDR1 is SEHNR and CDR2 is FQNEAQ (reference sequence). CDR3 size: 12 residues. V trimming: 5 bases; J trimming: 7 bases; junction bases outside the gene matches: 4. The DNA of the CDR3 is TGTGCCAGCAGCCTTAGGACAGGTGAAGCTTTCTTT. The encoded protein is CASSLRTGEAFF.

This chain joins TRBV2 and TRBJ1-1; no firm D call. This CDR3 is built from 15 residues. Germline V gene lookup returns CDR1 SNHLY and CDR2 FYNNEI. Trimming removed 0 bases at V and 8 bases at J, with 16 bases between. CDR3 sequence reads: CASSEAGAGNREAFF. As DNA, the CDR3 is TGTGCCAGCAGTGAAGCCGGTGCGGGGAATCGGGAAGCTTTCTTT.

In this sample, this clone turned up once. The chain combines TRBV19 with TRBJ2-5, with 10 bases identical to TRBD1. This CDR3 is built from 16 residues. Looked up from germline, CDR1 is LNHDA and CDR2 is SQIVND (reference sequence). Losses at the gene ends were 1 base for V and 3 bases for J; bases not matched to a gene: 5. CDR3 bases: TGTGCCAGTAGTATAGTAGACAGGGGGCTTAAAGAGACCCAGTACTTC. Translating it yields CASSIVDRGLKETQYF.

The chain links TRBV25-1 to TRBJ1-1; 7 nucleotides align to TRBD1. The germline V gene encodes CDR1 MGHDK and CDR2 SYGVNS. V shed 2 bases and J 0 bases; nucleotides not matched to a gene: 12. The CDR3 extends over 18 amino acids. The CDR3 region is CASSEVGGRNNMNTEAFF. In DNA, the CDR3 is TGTGCCAGCAGTGAAGTAGGGGGCCGAAATAATATGAACACTGAAGCTTTCTTT.

V usage is TRBV15 and J usage is TRBJ1-1; 7 nucleotides agree with TRBD1. CDR3 length: 15 amino acids. Trimming took 1 base from V and 4 from J; bases not matched to a gene: 6. Germline V gives CDR1 LNHNV, CDR2 YYDKDF (reference sequence). The CDR3 region is CATSRVYRGGTEAFF. In nucleotides, the CDR3 is TGTGCCACCAGCAGAGTCTACAGGGGAGGCACTGAAGCTTTCTTT.

The V call is TRBV12-5, the J call TRBJ1-2; no definite D call. Germline V lookup: CDR1 LGHNT, CDR2 FRNRAP. This CDR3 is built from 14 residues. With 5 bases removed from V and 0 bases from J, the gap between germline ends came to 10 bases. In nucleotides, the CDR3 is TGTGCTAGTGGTACCAACGGGGCTAACTATGGCTACACCTTC. As protein: CASGTNGANYGYTF.

This chain links TRBV2 with TRBJ2-2; TRBD2 agrees at 8 bases. Trimming at V came to 4 bases and at J to 5 bases, leaving 6 bases not matched to a gene. CDR1 is SNHLY and CDR2 is FYNNEI in the germline V gene. The CDR3 is 15 residues long. CDR3 in DNA: TGTGCCAGCAGTGGGGAACTAGCGGTAACCGGGGAGCTGTTTTTT. It yields the protein CASSGELAVTGELFF.

V gene TRBV9 combines with J gene TRBJ2-2; 9 nucleotides agree with TRBD1. J gave up 1 base and V 4 bases, and 2 bases lay outside the gene matches. Germline loops: CDR1 SGDLS, CDR2 YYNGEE. The CDR3 is made up of 15 amino acids. Here the CDR3 reads CASSPGQGNTGELFF. The CDR3 nucleotides are TGTGCCAGCAGCCCGGGACAGGGGAACACCGGGGAGCTGTTTTTT.

The chain employs TRBV6-1 and TRBJ2-2; maybe TRBD2 (7 bases). Germline loops: CDR1 MNHNS, CDR2 SASEGT. Trimming shortened V by 4 bases and J by 6 bases, and 18 bases separated the two germline ends. The CDR3 length is 16 residues. The CDR3 sequence is CASSVTRGGRPGELFF. The CDR3 nucleotides are TGTGCCAGCAGTGTAACTAGGGGGGGGCGTCCCGGGGAGCTGTTTTTT.

This clone occurred once. This rearrangement joins TRBV27 to TRBJ2-2; D perhaps matches TRBD2 (5 bases). Trimming removed 6 bases from V and 0 bases from J, with 14 bases in between. Germline V gives CDR1 MNHEY, CDR2 SMNVEV (reference sequence). The CDR3 is made up of 16 amino acids. The CDR3 nucleotides read TGTGCCAGCAGATTAATCCCGGGGACGAACACCGGGGAGCTGTTTTTT. Translation: CASRLIPGTNTGELFF.

The chain uses TRBV29-1 and TRBJ1-2; 7 bases fit TRBD1. The CDR3 extends over 14 amino acids. With 6 bases clipped from V and 7 bases from J, the junction kept 14 bases outside the gene matches. Germline loops: CDR1 SQVTM, CDR2 ANQGSEA. In nucleotides, the CDR3 is TGCAGCGTCGTGGGGGACAGCGGGTTTTTTGGCTACACCTTC. It specifies CSVVGDSGFFGYTF.

The chain uses TRBV27 and TRBJ1-3; TRBD1 is a possible D gene (6 bases). This CDR3 spans 15 amino acids. CDR1 and CDR2 (germline): MNHEY, SMNVEV (reference sequence). Trimming removed 4 bases from V and 2 bases from J, with 12 bases in between. CDR3 DNA: TGTGCCAGCAGTTCCAGGGGTACAGCTGGAAACACCATATATTTT. Its protein is CASSSRGTAGNTIYF.

The chain couples TRBV19 to TRBJ1-5; D is unresolved. This CDR3 has 15 residues. Per germline, CDR1 LNHDA and CDR2 SQIVND (reference sequence). The V and J ends lost 3 bases and 5 bases respectively, with 14 bases between them. In DNA, the CDR3 is TGTGCCAGTAGTATTATTTGGGCATCTGATCAGCCCCAGCATTTT. Translated: CASSIIWASDQPQHF.

The genes are TRBV6-1 and TRBJ2-5, with 7 bases fitting TRBD1. The CDR3 covers 15 residues. Germline loops: CDR1 MNHNS, CDR2 SASEGT. J gave up 5 bases and V 4 bases, and 10 bases lay outside the gene matches. The CDR3 is CASSAVSGGLETQYF. CDR3 nucleotides: TGTGCCAGCAGTGCTGTTTCAGGGGGTTTGGAGACCCAGTACTTC.

This rearrangement joins TRBV7-8 to TRBJ2-7; 10 nucleotides line up with TRBD1. The germline V gene has CDR1 SGHVS and CDR2 FQNEAQ. This CDR3 contains 19 residues. V lost 5 bases, J lost 0 bases, and 16 bases stayed unmatched. CDR3 amino acids: CASSPIVLPGQGSSYEQYF. DNA of the CDR3: TGTGCCAGCAGCCCTATAGTGTTACCGGGACAGGGGAGCTCCTACGAGCAGTACTTC.

V usage is TRBV4-1 and J usage is TRBJ1-2; a possible D gene is TRBD1 (5 bases). V gave up 1 base and J gave up 5 bases, with 14 bases separating them. CDR1 is MGHRA and CDR2 is YSYEKL in the germline V gene. The CDR3 length is 15 residues. CDR3 nucleotide sequence: TGCGCCAGCAGCCAAGCTGGTCCAAGGGGATATGGCTACACCTTC. The encoded protein is CASSQAGPRGYGYTF.

The chain links TRBV7-8 to TRBJ2-7; 7 positions agree with TRBD1. From germline, CDR1 is SGHVS and CDR2 FQNEAQ. Trimming at V came to 2 bases and at J to 3 bases, leaving 7 bases not matched to a gene. The CDR3 runs 15 residues. This CDR3 reads CASSLSTGPDYEQYF. The CDR3 DNA follows: TGTGCCAGCAGCTTATCGACAGGGCCAGACTACGAGCAGTACTTC.